Listed here are 14 T cell receptor beta chains from one sample, sequenced in a study of blood T cell repertoires in COVID-19. Libraries were prepared by immunoSEQ multiplex PCR; TCRdb keeps only in-frame clonotypes and omits some of them. The sample records tens of thousands of clones, nearly 90% being singletons. Sequencing was performed on peripheral blood. These receptors all come from a man aged 65 to 85 with acute or convalescent COVID-19.

The chain recombines TRBV24-1 with TRBJ1-2, with D perhaps matching TRBD1 (6 bases). Germline CDR1 reads KGHDR; CDR2 reads SFDVKD. Trimming left V 4 bases short and J 1 base short, with 6 bases between. The CDR3 consists of 13 residues. The CDR3 bases are TGTGCCACCAGTGACAGGGGTAACTATGGCTACACCTTC. This gives the protein CATSDRGNYGYTF.

The chain joins TRBV3-1 (or the pseudogene TRBV3-2) to TRBJ2-7, with 7 bases lining up with TRBD2. The CDR3 has 19 residues. The V and J ends lost 0 bases and 4 bases, in that order; junction bases with no gene match: 18. Looked up from germline, CDR1 is LGHDT and CDR2 is YNNKEL (reference sequence). The CDR3 region has the DNA TGTGCCAGCAGCCAAGAGGGGGGGACCCTCGTAACGACGACTTACGAGCAGTACTTC. Residues: CASSQEGGTLVTTTYEQYF.

The chain is built from TRBV12-3 or TRBV12-4 and TRBJ1-2; D perhaps matches TRBD1 (6 bases). Trimming stripped 6 bases from V and 4 bases from J, with 12 bases between. The CDR3 is 13 amino acids. The CDR3 DNA reads TGTGCCAGCAGCCCTACAGGGTCCTATGGCTACACCTTC. Protein sequence: CASSPTGSYGYTF.

The chain couples TRBV27 to TRBJ2-1; perhaps TRBD2 as D (6 bases). CDR1 is MNHEY and CDR2 is SMNVEV in the germline V gene (reference sequence). V shed 3 bases and J shed 2 bases, with 8 bases lying between them. The CDR3 consists of 14 residues. The chain's CDR3 is CASSLRGTYNEQFF. The CDR3 DNA is TGTGCCAGCAGTTTGCGGGGCACCTACAATGAGCAGTTCTTC.

The chain uses TRBV18 and TRBJ2-7, with 8 bases lining up with TRBD1. Losses at the gene ends were 0 bases for V and 4 bases for J; bases not matched to a gene: 5. The CDR3 extends over 15 amino acids. CDR1 and CDR2 (germline): KGHSH, LQKENI. CDR3 sequence: CASSPPRQGAYEQYF. The CDR3 DNA reads as TGTGCCAGCTCACCACCTAGGCAGGGGGCTTACGAGCAGTACTTC.

The chain recombines TRBV7-3 with TRBJ2-5, with 8 nucleotides matching TRBD1. Trimming removed 2 bases from V and 4 bases from J; junction bases left unmatched: 6. The CDR3 consists of 15 residues. Germline V gene lookup returns CDR1 SGHTA and CDR2 FQGTGA. This CDR3 reads CASSLGPGGRETQYF. The DNA for the CDR3 is TGTGCCAGCAGCTTAGGGCCAGGGGGCAGAGAGACCCAGTACTTC.

The chain carries TRBV19 and TRBJ1-1, with D possibly being TRBD1 (6 bases). The V end lost 7 bases, the J end lost 0 bases, and 27 bases lay between the germline ends. CDR1 is LNHDA, CDR2 SQIVND, per germline (reference sequence). This CDR3 is built from 19 residues. In DNA, the CDR3 is TGTGCCAGTACCTCAACCTTTTGGGGGCGCGGGGGCATGAACACTGAAGCTTTCTTT. The encoded protein is CASTSTFWGRGGMNTEAFF.

The chain links TRBV15 to TRBJ1-5, with TRBD1 identical over 8 bases. The germline CDR1 and CDR2 sequences are LNHNV and YYDKDF (reference sequence). This CDR3 comprises 21 residues. V was clipped by 0 bases and J by 0 bases; unmatched bases: 16. The CDR3 reads CATSRDYEAAGGIYSNQPQHF. CDR3 bases: TGTGCCACCAGCAGAGATTATGAAGCGGCAGGGGGCATATATAGCAATCAGCCCCAGCATTTT. The full variable domain, rest sourced from reference TRBV15 and TRBJ1-5, is DAMVIQNPRYQVTQFGKPVTLSCSQTLNHNVMYWYQQKSSQAPKLLFHYYDKDFNNEADTPDNFQSRRPNTSFCFLDIRSPGLGDTAMYLCATSRDYEAAGGIYSNQPQHFGDGTRLSIL.

This chain's CDR3 is CASSLRRRGLDTQYF. CDR3 coding DNA: TGTGCCAGCAGCTTACGCAGAAGGGGCCTGGATACGCAGTATTTT. The chain uses TRBV7-2 and TRBJ2-3, with D tentatively TRBD1 (5 bases). The CDR3 contains 15 residues. V lost 2 bases to trimming and J lost 6 bases, with 15 bases between them. The germline V gene encodes CDR1 SGHTA and CDR2 FQGNSA.

A remark on this clone: At one end the junction does not follow the germline gene, possibly because of a read error. This chain connects TRBV7-3 to TRBJ2-7; TRBD2 matches 9 bases. The CDR3 has 13 amino acids. Germline CDR1 reads SGHTA; CDR2 reads FQGTGA. CDR3 coding DNA: TGTGCCAGCAGCCTGGGGGTAGCGGGGGCCCTAGACTTC. Translating it yields CASSLGVAGALDF.

This clone was counted at least ten times. V gene TRBV7-9 combines with J gene TRBJ1-1; 10 positions agree with TRBD1. The V and J ends lost 5 bases and 3 bases, in that order; junction bases with no gene match: 9. This CDR3 is built from 16 residues. Germline V gives CDR1 SEHNR, CDR2 FQNEAQ (reference sequence). The CDR3, as DNA: TGTGCCAGCAGCCACGGGACAGGGGTTACAGACACTGAAGCTTTCTTT. The encoded protein is CASSHGTGVTDTEAFF.

The chain joins TRBV19 to TRBJ2-3; D is unclear. Germline loops: CDR1 LNHDA, CDR2 SQIVND (reference sequence). The CDR3 spans 12 residues. V was clipped by 1 base and J by 7 bases, with 6 bases between them. CDR3 amino acids: CASSIGQNTQYF. The CDR3 bases are TGTGCCAGTAGTATAGGGCAAAATACGCAGTATTTT.

The sample holds one count of this clone. The chain links TRBV30 to TRBJ1-2; no reliable D call. V lost 5 bases, J lost 1 base, and 11 bases lay in between. CDR1 and CDR2 from the germline V gene are GTSNPN and SVGIG (reference sequence). The CDR3 is 13 residues long. The CDR3 coding sequence is TGTGCCTGGTCCCCTAACAGTAACTATGGCTACACCTTC. This translates into CAWSPNSNYGYTF.

This chain connects TRBV5-1 to TRBJ2-1; tentatively, D is TRBD2 (5 bases). The CDR3 runs to 16 residues. Trimming pared 0 bases from V and 5 bases from J, leaving 15 bases between. Germline loops: CDR1 SGHRS, CDR2 YFSETQ. CDR3 protein: CASSLDNQRGHNEQFF. The CDR3 nucleotides read TGCGCCAGCAGCTTGGATAACCAGAGAGGGCACAATGAGCAGTTCTTC.